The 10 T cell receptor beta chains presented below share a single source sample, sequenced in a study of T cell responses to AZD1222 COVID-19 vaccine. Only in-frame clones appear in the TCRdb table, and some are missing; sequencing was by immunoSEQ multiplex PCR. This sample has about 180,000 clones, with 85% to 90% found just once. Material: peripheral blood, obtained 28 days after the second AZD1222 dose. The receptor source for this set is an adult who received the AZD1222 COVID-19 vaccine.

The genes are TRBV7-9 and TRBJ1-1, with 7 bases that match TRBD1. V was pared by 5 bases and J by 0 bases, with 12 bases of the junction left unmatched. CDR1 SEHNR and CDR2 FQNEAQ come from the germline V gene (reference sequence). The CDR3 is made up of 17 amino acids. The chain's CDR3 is CASSLQGQSHMNTEAFF. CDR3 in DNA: TGTGCCAGCAGCCTACAGGGACAGAGCCACATGAACACTGAAGCTTTCTTT.

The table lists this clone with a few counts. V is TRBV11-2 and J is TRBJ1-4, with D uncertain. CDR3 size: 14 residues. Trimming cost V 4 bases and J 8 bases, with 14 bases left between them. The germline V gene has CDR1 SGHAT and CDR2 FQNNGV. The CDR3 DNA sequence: TGTGCCAGCAGCTCGGGATCGGGTTGGGAAAAACTGTTTTTT. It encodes CASSSGSGWEKLFF.

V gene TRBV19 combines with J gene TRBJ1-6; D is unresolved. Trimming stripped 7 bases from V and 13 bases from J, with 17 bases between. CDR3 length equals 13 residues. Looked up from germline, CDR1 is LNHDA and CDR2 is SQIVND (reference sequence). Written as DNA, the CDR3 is TGTGCCAGTACCCTAGGCCCCTCAGGTCCCCTCCACTTT. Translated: CASTLGPSGPLHF. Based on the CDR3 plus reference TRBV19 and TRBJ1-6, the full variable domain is DGGITQSPKYLFRKEGQNVTLSCEQNLNHDAMYWYRQDPGQGLRLIYYSQIVNDFQKGDIAEGYSVSREKKESFPLTVTSAQKNPTAFYLCASTLGPSGPLHFGNGTRLTVT.

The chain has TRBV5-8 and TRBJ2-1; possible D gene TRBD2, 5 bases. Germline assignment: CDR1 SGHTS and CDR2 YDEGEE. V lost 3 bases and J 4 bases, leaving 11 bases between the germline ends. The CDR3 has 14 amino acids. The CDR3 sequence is CASSSWGAYNEQFF. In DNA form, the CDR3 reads TGTGCCAGCAGCTCCTGGGGAGCGTACAATGAGCAGTTCTTC.

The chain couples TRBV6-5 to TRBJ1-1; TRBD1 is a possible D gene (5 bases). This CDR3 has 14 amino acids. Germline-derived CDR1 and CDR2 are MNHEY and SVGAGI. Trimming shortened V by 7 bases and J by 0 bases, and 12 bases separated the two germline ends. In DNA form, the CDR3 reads TGTGCCAGCACAGGGCCAGGGCTGAACACTGAAGCTTTCTTT. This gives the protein CASTGPGLNTEAFF.

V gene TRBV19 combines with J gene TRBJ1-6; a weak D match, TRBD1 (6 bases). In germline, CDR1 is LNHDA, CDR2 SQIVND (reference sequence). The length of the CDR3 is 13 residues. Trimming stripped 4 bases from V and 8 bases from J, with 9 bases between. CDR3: CASSKQGDSPLHF. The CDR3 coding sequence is TGTGCCAGTAGTAAACAGGGCGATTCACCCCTCCACTTT.

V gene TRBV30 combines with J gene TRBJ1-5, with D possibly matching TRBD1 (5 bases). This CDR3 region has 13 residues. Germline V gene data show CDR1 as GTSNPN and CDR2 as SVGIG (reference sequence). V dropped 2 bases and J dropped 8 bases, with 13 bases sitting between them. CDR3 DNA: TGTGCCTGGAGTCCTTCGGGGGGGGAGCCCCAGCATTTT. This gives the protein CAWSPSGGEPQHF.

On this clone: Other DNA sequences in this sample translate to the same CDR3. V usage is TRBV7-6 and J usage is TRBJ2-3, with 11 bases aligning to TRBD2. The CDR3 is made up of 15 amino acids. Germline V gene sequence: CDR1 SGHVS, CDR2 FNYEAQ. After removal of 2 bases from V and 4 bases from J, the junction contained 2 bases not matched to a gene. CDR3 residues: CASSLLAGGPDTQYF. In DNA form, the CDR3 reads TGTGCCAGCAGCTTATTAGCGGGGGGGCCAGATACGCAGTATTTT.

The CDR3 loop reads CASSFSGSNYGYTF. The CDR3 nucleotides are TGTGCCAGCAGCTTTAGTGGTTCTAACTATGGCTACACCTTC. The chain uses TRBV7-9 and TRBJ1-2; D gene ambiguous. Trimming left V 3 bases short and J 0 bases short, with 8 bases between. The CDR3 has 14 amino acids. Germline V gene data show CDR1 as SEHNR and CDR2 as FQNEAQ (reference sequence).

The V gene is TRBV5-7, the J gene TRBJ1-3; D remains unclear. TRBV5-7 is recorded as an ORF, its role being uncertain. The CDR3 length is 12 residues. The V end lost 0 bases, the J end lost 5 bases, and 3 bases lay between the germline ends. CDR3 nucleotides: TGTGCCAGCAGCTTGGCTAGAAACACCATATATTTT. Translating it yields CASSLARNTIYF.